The 30 T cell receptor beta chains below come from one sample, sequenced in a study of blood T cell repertoires in COVID-19. Sequencing used immunoSEQ multiplex PCR; TCRdb keeps in-frame clones, though not all of them. The sample includes about 140,000 clones, more than 65% seen only once; the top ten take 4%. Sequenced sample: peripheral blood. These receptors were taken from a woman aged 55-69 years with acute or convalescent COVID-19.

The chain is built from TRBV20-1 and TRBJ2-7, with D possibly matching TRBD2 (5 bases). The V gene's germline CDR1 is DFQATT and CDR2 SNEGSKA (reference sequence). The CDR3 covers 11 residues. Deletions cut 3 bases from V and 4 bases from J, with 7 bases between. The CDR3 region is CSARGVYEQYF. The CDR3 DNA reads as TGCAGTGCTAGGGGAGTATACGAGCAGTACTTC.

In this sample, this clone turned up once. The chain carries TRBV5-1 and TRBJ2-7; 7 bases map to TRBD2. Germline CDR1 and CDR2: SGHRS and YFSETQ. CDR3 size: 15 residues. J lost 6 bases, V lost 5 bases, and 14 bases had no gene match. The CDR3 DNA sequence: TGCGCCAGCAGACGTTATGGCGGGAGTAGTACCGAGCAGTACTTC. It encodes CASRRYGGSSTEQYF.

This chain joins TRBV7-9 and TRBJ1-2; TRBD1 is a possible D gene (5 bases). This CDR3 has 13 residues. CDR1 and CDR2 (germline): SEHNR, FQNEAQ (reference sequence). V was shortened by 4 bases and J by 2 bases, with 8 bases between the two germline ends. CDR3 loop: CASSYTGNYGYTF. The CDR3 coding sequence is TGTGCCAGCAGCTACACAGGAAACTATGGCTACACCTTC.

This clone was recorded a few times. The rearrangement links TRBV4-3 to TRBJ2-1; D is possibly TRBD2 (6 bases). From germline, CDR1 is LGHNA and CDR2 YSLEER. Between the trimmed V and J ends, which lost 0 bases and 7 bases, there was a span of 13 bases. This CDR3 is built from 15 residues. CDR3 coding DNA: TGCGCCAGCAGCCAAGATTGGGGGAGGTTAAATGAGCAGTTCTTC. Amino acid sequence: CASSQDWGRLNEQFF.

The V gene is TRBV20-1, the J gene TRBJ2-1, with D possibly matching TRBD2 (6 bases). V was trimmed by 3 bases and J by 3 bases, leaving 9 bases between them. This CDR3 contains 13 residues. The germline V gene has CDR1 DFQATT and CDR2 SNEGSKA (reference sequence). The CDR3 is CSASPDYYNEQFF. The DNA of the CDR3 is TGCAGTGCTAGTCCGGACTACTACAATGAGCAGTTCTTC.

The rearrangement links TRBV28 to TRBJ1-5; TRBD1 agrees at 8 bases. This CDR3 has 14 residues. Germline V gives CDR1 MDHEN, CDR2 SYDVKM. V shed 7 bases, J shed 10 bases, and the junction held 12 bases outside the gene matches. The CDR3 DNA reads TGTGCCAGCATTCCAACGGACAGGGCTGGTCCCCAGCATTTT. Amino acids: CASIPTDRAGPQHF.

This chain links TRBV24-1 with TRBJ2-7; 7 bases fit TRBD2. V was clipped by 4 bases and J by 3 bases; unmatched bases: 11. This CDR3 has 16 amino acids. Germline CDR1 and CDR2: KGHDR and SFDVKD. CDR3 nucleotide sequence: TGTGCCACCAGTGACCCGCCCGGACTAGGCCGCTACGAGCAGTACTTC. Protein product: CATSDPPGLGRYEQYF.

J is TRBJ1-5 and V is TRBV19; 7 bases fit TRBD1. The CDR3 runs to 14 residues. CDR1 LNHDA and CDR2 SQIVND come from the germline V gene (reference sequence). V shed 5 bases, J shed 3 bases, and the junction held 4 bases outside the gene matches. CDR3 sequence: CASSADRVNQPQHF. The CDR3 DNA follows: TGTGCCAGTAGTGCCGACAGGGTCAATCAGCCCCAGCATTTT.

The rearrangement links TRBV30 to TRBJ1-3, with D hard to call. V lost 3 bases and J lost 0, with 6 bases in between. The V gene's germline CDR1 is GTSNPN and CDR2 SVGIG (reference sequence). The CDR3 runs 13 residues. CDR3 sequence reads: CAWSRGSGNTIYF. The CDR3 DNA is TGTGCCTGGAGCAGAGGCTCTGGAAACACCATATATTTT.

This chain links TRBV6-5 with TRBJ1-1, with 8 nucleotides matching TRBD1. The CDR3 has 14 amino acids. The V gene's germline CDR1 is MNHEY and CDR2 SVGAGI. V was clipped by 7 bases and J by 10 bases; unmatched bases: 14. The CDR3 sequence is CASTRTGLFIGAFF. In DNA, the CDR3 is TGTGCCAGCACTAGGACAGGGTTATTTATCGGAGCTTTCTTT.

The CDR3 is CATRLGGYGYTF. As DNA, the CDR3 is TGTGCCACTCGTCTGGGAGGCTATGGCTACACCTTC. The chain joins TRBV2 to TRBJ1-2; D gene uncertain. Germline V lookup: CDR1 SNHLY, CDR2 FYNNEI. The CDR3 is made up of 12 amino acids. The V gene lost 10 bases and the J gene lost 4 bases, with 13 bases spanning the gap.

The chain uses TRBV9 and TRBJ2-2; possible D gene TRBD2, 5 bases. The CDR3 totals 18 residues. Germline loops: CDR1 SGDLS, CDR2 YYNGEE. The V gene lost 3 bases and the J gene lost 5 bases, with 23 bases spanning the gap. In DNA, the CDR3 is TGTGCCAGCAGCGCGGCCGGACTGGAAAGAACAGAGACCGGGGAGCTGTTTTTT. It is translated as CASSAAGLERTETGELFF.

V and J are TRBV13 and TRBJ2-5; 11 positions match TRBD1. Germline CDR1 PRHDT, CDR2 FYEKMQ (reference sequence). The trim removed 5 bases at V and 5 bases at J, leaving 4 bases unmatched. The CDR3 spans 14 residues. CDR3 bases: TGTGCCAGCAGCAGGACAGGGGGCTGGGAGACCCAGTACTTC. It is translated as CASSRTGGWETQYF.

V gene TRBV10-3 combines with J gene TRBJ1-2; a possible D gene is TRBD1 (5 bases). V was trimmed by 4 bases and J by 4 bases, leaving 16 bases between them. This CDR3 spans 15 amino acids. Germline CDR1 is ENHRY and CDR2 is SYGVKD. CDR3 bases: TGTGCCATCAGTGGGGGGGAAGGGGTCGGCTATGGCTACACCTTC. Translated: CAISGGEGVGYGYTF.

In this sample, this clone turned up a few times. V usage is TRBV12-5 and J usage is TRBJ1-6; 9 bases agree with TRBD1. The CDR3 loop spans 14 amino acids. Germline CDR1 is LGHNT and CDR2 is FRNRAP. The ends lost 1 base at V and 10 bases at J; junction bases unmatched: 2. CDR3 nucleotide sequence: TGTGCTAGTGGTTTGGACAGGGGGCGGTCACCCCTCCACTTT. Its translation is CASGLDRGRSPLHF. Based on the CDR3 plus reference TRBV12-5 and TRBJ1-6, the full variable domain is DARVTQTPRHKVTEMGQEVTMRCQPILGHNTVFWYRQTMMQGLELLAYFRNRAPLDDSGMPKDRFSAEMPDATLATLKIQPSEPRDSAVYFCASGLDRGRSPLHFGNGTRLTVT.

The CDR3 DNA follows: TGTGCCAGCAGCGTAGGCGGGAGGGGGCCCTACGAGCAGTACTTC. It translates to CASSVGGRGPYEQYF. The rearrangement uses TRBV9 and TRBJ2-7; the match to TRBD2 covers 9 bases. Germline-derived CDR1 and CDR2 are SGDLS and YYNGEE. V was clipped by 0 bases and J by 2 bases; unmatched bases: 3. The CDR3 has 15 amino acids.

The chain couples TRBV5-8 to TRBJ2-1; no reliable D call. This CDR3 region has 8 residues. The ends were cut back, 4 bases at V and 12 bases at J, with 2 bases in the middle. The V gene's germline CDR1 is SGHTS and CDR2 YDEGEE. The chain's CDR3 is CASSRQFF. The CDR3 DNA follows: TGTGCCAGCAGCCGGCAGTTCTTC.

The chain combines TRBV6-2 or TRBV6-3 with TRBJ2-1; 8 bases agree with TRBD2. V lost 2 bases to trimming and J lost 10 bases; unmatched junction nucleotides: 10. The germline V gene encodes CDR1 MNHEY and CDR2 SVGEGT. The length of the CDR3 is 15 residues. This CDR3 reads CASSYGWREVLEQFF. CDR3 DNA sequence: TGTGCCAGCAGTTACGGGTGGCGGGAGGTTTTGGAGCAGTTCTTC.

The rearrangement links TRBV30 to TRBJ1-3; 7 bases match TRBD1. Germline CDR1 is GTSNPN and CDR2 is SVGIG (reference sequence). With V trimmed by 3 bases and J by 0 bases, 11 bases remained unmatched. The CDR3 contains 17 residues. The DNA of the CDR3 is TGTGCCTGGAGCGGGGTCGGGACAGCGATCTCTGGAAACACCATATATTTT. The encoded protein is CAWSGVGTAISGNTIYF.

The chain carries TRBV6-5 and TRBJ1-5, with D hard to call. Germline loops: CDR1 MNHEY, CDR2 SVGAGI. CDR3 length equals 14 residues. The V gene lost 4 bases and the J gene lost 0 bases, with 7 bases spanning the gap. The DNA of the CDR3 is TGTGCCAGCAGTTTATACAATAGCAATCAGCCCCAGCATTTT. Amino acid sequence: CASSLYNSNQPQHF.

The J gene is TRBJ2-1, the V gene TRBV19; 10 bases align to TRBD2. V dropped 7 bases and J dropped 8; count of bases not matched to a gene: 8. This CDR3 has 14 amino acids. Germline V CDR1 and CDR2: LNHDA, SQIVND (reference sequence). This CDR3 is CASTPAGGPYEQFF. Here the CDR3 DNA reads TGTGCCAGTACCCCAGCGGGAGGGCCCTATGAGCAGTTCTTC.

This clone came up once. The chain recombines TRBV7-9 with TRBJ1-3, with TRBD1 as a possible D gene (5 bases). CDR3 length: 13 residues. Germline assignment: CDR1 SEHNR and CDR2 FQNEAQ (reference sequence). Trimming took off 5 bases at V and 2 bases at J, with 7 bases between the two ends. CDR3 amino acids: CASSGATGNTIYF. The DNA for the CDR3 is TGTGCCAGCAGCGGGGCAACTGGAAACACCATATATTTT.

This chain uses TRBV9 with TRBJ2-7; 10 nucleotides line up with TRBD1. After removal of 0 bases from V and 2 bases from J, the junction contained 2 bases not matched to a gene. Germline V gene data show CDR1 as SGDLS and CDR2 as YYNGEE. This CDR3 spans 15 amino acids. CDR3 region: CASSVEGTGAYEQYF. The CDR3 nucleotides read TGTGCCAGCAGCGTAGAAGGGACAGGGGCCTACGAGCAGTACTTC. Supplemented by reference TRBV9 and TRBJ2-7, the full variable domain reads DSGVTQTPKHLITATGQRVTLRCSPRSGDLSVYWYQQSLDQGLQFLIQYYNGEERAKGNILERFSAQQFPDLHSELNLSSLELGDSALYFCASSVEGTGAYEQYFGPGTRLTVT.

This clone showed up just once. The chain joins TRBV5-1 to TRBJ2-7, with TRBD1 matching over 7 bases. Per germline, CDR1 SGHRS and CDR2 YFSETQ. The V segment lost 4 bases and the J segment 1 base; nucleotides outside the gene matches: 11. This CDR3 is 16 amino acids long. The CDR3 DNA reads as TGCGCCAGCAGCCCACAGGGGATTAGCGTTTCCTACGAGCAGTACTTC. This translates into CASSPQGISVSYEQYF.

The chain joins TRBV20-1 to TRBJ1-2, with 8 bases aligning to TRBD1. This CDR3 has 11 residues. CDR1 and CDR2 (germline): DFQATT, SNEGSKA (reference sequence). V shed 5 bases, J shed 7 bases, and the junction held 3 bases outside the gene matches. This chain's CDR3 is CSAHRGFGYTF. In DNA, the CDR3 is TGCAGTGCTCACAGGGGGTTTGGCTACACCTTC.

This clone has just a few counts. V gene TRBV6-5 combines with J gene TRBJ2-1, with D perhaps matching TRBD1 (5 bases). The length of the CDR3 is 13 residues. V was cut by 6 bases and J by 3 bases, with 9 bases left in between. Germline CDR1 and CDR2: MNHEY and SVGAGI. The CDR3 loop is CASSPTDYNEQFF. The CDR3 bases are TGTGCCAGCAGCCCGACAGACTACAATGAGCAGTTCTTC.

In its sample, this clone was seen a few times. Other DNA sequences in this sample translate to the same CDR3. The chain joins TRBV19 to TRBJ2-1, with 16 bases lining up with TRBD2. Germline V gives CDR1 LNHDA, CDR2 SQIVND (reference sequence). This CDR3 has 19 amino acids. V gave up 3 bases and J gave up 4 bases; unmatched junction bases: 9. The chain's CDR3 is CASSIVSGLAGGSYNEQFF. In DNA, the CDR3 is TGTGCCAGTAGTATCGTTTCGGGACTAGCGGGAGGGTCGTACAATGAGCAGTTCTTC.

The chain links TRBV5-4 to TRBJ2-1; tentative D call: TRBD1 (5 bases). Germline values: CDR1 SGHNT, CDR2 YYREEE (reference sequence). The CDR3 totals 15 residues. V was cut by 4 bases and J by 5 bases, with 16 bases left in between. Here the CDR3 reads CASSRPYQGNNEQFF. DNA for the CDR3: TGTGCCAGCAGCCGACCTTATCAGGGAAACAATGAGCAGTTCTTC.

Only one count was recorded for this clone. The chain links TRBV28 to TRBJ2-3; D gene ambiguous. Germline CDR1 and CDR2: MDHEN and SYDVKM. The CDR3 has 14 amino acids. The V gene lost 4 bases and the J gene lost 0 bases, with 8 bases spanning the gap. The CDR3 sequence is CASSWWPSTDTQYF. The CDR3 nucleotides are TGTGCCAGCAGTTGGTGGCCCAGCACAGATACGCAGTATTTT.

The CDR3, as DNA: TGTGCCATCAGTGAGTCCCGACTAGCGGGAGTACCAGGCGAGCAGTACTTC. The encoded protein is CAISESRLAGVPGEQYF. The genes are TRBV10-3 and TRBJ2-7; the match to TRBD2 covers 12 bases. CDR3 length: 17 amino acids. With 0 bases clipped from V and 6 bases from J, the junction kept 9 bases outside the gene matches. Germline V gene sequence: CDR1 ENHRY, CDR2 SYGVKD.